The clone carrying this T cell receptor (beta chain) was detected once. This entry belongs to a study of OX40 agonist ivuxolimab in advanced cancers. Study-level information: Therapy given before enrollment (anti-PD-1, anti-PD-L1 or anti-CTLA-4) was allowed, and roughly 41% had some.

This table comes from immunoSEQ multiplex PCR, and its TCRdb copy is limited to in-frame clones, with some not included. The sample carries around 62,000 clones, about 88% recorded once. Germline loops: CDR1 MDHEN, CDR2 SYDVKM. V was shortened by 5 bases and J by 5 bases, with 18 bases between the two germline ends. The CDR3 extends over 16 amino acids. V is TRBV28 and J is TRBJ1-4, with a possible D match to TRBD1 (6 bases). The TCR was taken from an adult with an advanced solid tumor such as melanoma, head and neck, liver or kidney cancer. The specimen was CD4+ or CD8+ T cells sorted from blood, collected in a trial of the OX40 agonist ivuxolimab. This chain's CDR3 is CASSPVYIGQNEKLFF. CDR3 nucleotide sequence: TGTGCCAGCAGTCCCGTTTACATAGGACAGAATGAAAAACTGTTTTTT.